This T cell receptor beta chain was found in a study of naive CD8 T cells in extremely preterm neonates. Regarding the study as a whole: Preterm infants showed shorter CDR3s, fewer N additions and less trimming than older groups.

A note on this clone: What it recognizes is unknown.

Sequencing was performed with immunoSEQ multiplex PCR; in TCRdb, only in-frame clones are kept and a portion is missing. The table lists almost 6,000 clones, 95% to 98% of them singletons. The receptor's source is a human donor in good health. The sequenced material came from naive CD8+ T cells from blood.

CDR3 DNA: TGTGCCATCAGTGAGTCGTGGGCAGGCTCCTACAATGAGCAGTTCTTC. This translates into CAISESWAGSYNEQFF. The chain couples TRBV10-3 to TRBJ2-1; D is unclear. This CDR3 spans 16 amino acids. V shed 0 bases and J shed 0 bases, with 9 bases lying between them. The V gene's germline CDR1 is ENHRY and CDR2 SYGVKD.